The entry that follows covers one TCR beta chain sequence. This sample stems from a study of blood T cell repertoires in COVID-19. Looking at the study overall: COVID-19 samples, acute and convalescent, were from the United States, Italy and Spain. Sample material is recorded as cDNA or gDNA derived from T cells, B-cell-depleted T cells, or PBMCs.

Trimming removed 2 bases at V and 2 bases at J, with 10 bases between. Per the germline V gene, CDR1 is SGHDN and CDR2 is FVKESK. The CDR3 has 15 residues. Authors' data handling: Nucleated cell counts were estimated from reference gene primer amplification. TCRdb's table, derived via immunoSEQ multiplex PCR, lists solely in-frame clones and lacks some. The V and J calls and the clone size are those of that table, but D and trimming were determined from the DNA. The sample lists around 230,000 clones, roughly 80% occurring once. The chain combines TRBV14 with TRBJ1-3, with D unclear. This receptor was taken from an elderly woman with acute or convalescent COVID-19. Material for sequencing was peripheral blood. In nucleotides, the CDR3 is TGTGCCAGCAGCCAAAGAGGGAAGGCTGGAAACACCATATATTTT. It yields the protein CASSQRGKAGNTIYF.